A single sample gave rise to the 27 T cell receptor beta chains below, sequenced in a study of post-analysis software for immune sequencing data. Prepared libraries of TCR beta cDNA carried unique molecular identifiers. TCRdb independently ran MiXCR on the PCR reads; one entry per CDR3 protein. This table holds about 560,000 distinct CDR3 sequences, 44% found once. General observations from the study: In patients, TRBV5-6, TRBV5-1 and TRBV20-1 belonged to roughly five TRBV segments found more frequently than in controls.

No antigen is known for these receptors. Sequencing input: blood. These receptors all come from a girl under 18 with multiple sclerosis.

The chain couples TRBV24-1 to TRBJ2-7; perhaps D is TRBD1 or TRBD2 (5 bases each). Germline V CDR1 and CDR2: KGHDR, SFDVKD. The ends were cut back, 4 bases at V and 2 bases at J, with 14 bases in the middle. The CDR3 sequence is 15 residues long. CDR3 nucleotide sequence: TGTGCCACCAGTGACTCCGGGACGTATACCTACGAGCAGTACTTC. This codes for CATSDSGTYTYEQYF.

The chain joins TRBV6-6 to TRBJ2-3; the D is unclear. This CDR3 comprises 15 residues. The ends were cut back, 0 bases at V and 2 bases at J, with 9 bases in the middle. Germline V gives CDR1 MNHNY, CDR2 SVGAGI (reference sequence). CDR3 bases: TGTGCCAGCAGTTACTCTTCCCCAAACACAGATACGCAGTATTTT. Translation: CASSYSSPNTDTQYF.

This clonotype has just a few counts. The chain couples TRBV9 to TRBJ2-3; TRBD2 agrees at 7 bases. The CDR3 has 15 amino acids. The V segment lost 3 bases and the J segment 0 bases; nucleotides outside the gene matches: 4. The germline CDR1 and CDR2 sequences are SGDLS and YYNGEE. CDR3: CASSGLAASTDTQYF. The CDR3 DNA reads TGTGCCAGCAGCGGGCTAGCGGCGAGCACAGATACGCAGTATTTT.

The J gene is TRBJ2-5, the V gene TRBV27; unclear D gene. The germline gives CDR1 MNHEY, CDR2 SMNVEV (reference sequence). This CDR3 is 13 amino acids long. The ends were cut back, 8 bases at V and 2 bases at J, with 12 bases in the middle. The CDR3 nucleotides read TGTGCCAGCGGAACAGCGTTACAAGAGACCCAGTACTTC. Protein product: CASGTALQETQYF.

The chain combines TRBV12-3 or TRBV12-4 with TRBJ2-3, with TRBD2 identical over 9 bases. V lost 5 bases to trimming and J lost 2 bases; unmatched junction nucleotides: 5. The CDR3 covers 15 residues. CDR3 protein: CASSLSGRNTDTQYF. The CDR3 DNA follows: TGTGCCAGCAGTCTAAGCGGGAGGAACACAGATACGCAGTATTTT.

The chain employs TRBV20-1 and TRBJ1-6; no firm D call. Germline V gives CDR1 DFQATT, CDR2 SNEGSKA (reference sequence). The CDR3 has 13 residues. V was clipped by 1 base and J by 5 bases, with 6 bases between them. The CDR3 loop is CSARAENNSPLHF. In nucleotides, the CDR3 is TGCAGTGCTAGAGCCGAGAATAATTCACCCCTCCACTTT.

The CDR3: CATGNTGELFF. DNA of the CDR3: TGTGCCACCGGAAACACCGGGGAGCTGTTTTTT. This chain joins TRBV24-1 and TRBJ2-2; no reliable D call. The V end lost 9 bases, the J end lost 2 bases, and 3 bases lay between the germline ends. The CDR3 runs 11 residues. CDR1 and CDR2 (germline): KGHDR, SFDVKD.

This clonotype came up a few times. One junction end does not reproduce the germline sequence, and a read error may be involved. V and J are TRBV7-2 and TRBJ1-4; 7 nucleotides align to TRBD1. Germline CDR1 is SGHTA and CDR2 is FQGNSA. The CDR3 consists of 16 residues. Here the CDR3 reads CANSQNRQGTNEKLFF. The DNA of the CDR3 is TGTGCCAACAGCCAGAATCGACAGGGTACTAATGAAAAACTGTTTTTT.

This clonotype has more than one count but fewer than ten. V and J are TRBV10-3 and TRBJ1-1; 8 nucleotides line up with TRBD1. V dropped 5 bases and J dropped 5; count of bases not matched to a gene: 7. The CDR3 sequence is 14 residues long. Per the germline V gene, CDR1 is ENHRY and CDR2 is SYGVKD. CDR3 coding DNA: TGTGCCATCAGTCCAAGGACAGGGACGACTGAAGCTTTCTTT. Encoded protein: CAISPRTGTTEAFF.

The chain joins TRBV11-3 to TRBJ1-2; D might be TRBD1 (6 bases). The CDR3 totals 13 residues. Germline V gives CDR1 SGHNT, CDR2 YENEEA. Trimming stripped 2 bases from V and 7 bases from J, with 11 bases between. DNA of the CDR3: TGTGCCAGCAGCTTAAGGGGGGCGGCTGGCTACACCTTC. Amino acids: CASSLRGAAGYTF.

This clonotype was counted only a few times. The chain uses TRBV20-1 and TRBJ2-7, with 9 bases matching TRBD2. With 2 bases clipped from V and 2 bases from J, the junction kept 10 bases outside the gene matches. The CDR3 length is 16 residues. CDR1 DFQATT and CDR2 SNEGSKA come from the germline V gene (reference sequence). The CDR3 nucleotides are TGCAGTGCTAGATCTCCATCCAGCGGGAGGACCTACGAGCAGTACTTC. Amino acids: CSARSPSSGRTYEQYF.

The chain couples TRBV12-3 or TRBV12-4 to TRBJ2-1, with TRBD2 as a possible D gene (6 bases). The CDR3 consists of 16 residues. V was clipped by 1 base and J by 2 bases, with 12 bases between them. CDR3 coding DNA: TGTGCCAGCAGTTTAGAAGGAGGGCTCACCTACAATGAGCAGTTCTTC. It codes for CASSLEGGLTYNEQFF.

In this sample, this clonotype turned up a few times. V and J are TRBV20-1 and TRBJ2-7; 10 bases fit TRBD1. Trimming removed 3 bases from V and 3 bases from J; junction bases left unmatched: 2. CDR3 length: 13 residues. Per germline, CDR1 DFQATT and CDR2 SNEGSKA (reference sequence). CDR3 nucleotide sequence: TGCAGTGCTAGTAGGGACAGGGGCTACGAGCAGTACTTC. It codes for CSASRDRGYEQYF.

This clonotype showed up just a few times. The chain employs TRBV4-2 and TRBJ2-3; D gene ambiguous. Deletions cut 0 bases from V and 0 bases from J, with 4 bases between. Germline-derived CDR1 and CDR2 are LGHNA and YNFKEQ. The CDR3 consists of 14 residues. CDR3 region: CASSQDASTDTQYF. CDR3 nucleotides: TGTGCCAGCAGCCAAGATGCTAGCACAGATACGCAGTATTTT.

The chain links TRBV7-6 to TRBJ1-1; D remains ambiguous. The V end lost 2 bases, the J end lost 4 bases, and 20 bases lay between the germline ends. The CDR3 has 17 residues. Germline V gives CDR1 SGHVS, CDR2 FNYEAQ. CDR3 bases: TGTGCCAGCAGCTTAAGGTTTTCGGGAGGGCTGGGCACTGAAGCTTTCTTT. Protein sequence: CASSLRFSGGLGTEAFF. Together with reference TRBV7-6 and TRBJ1-1, the CDR3 gives the full variable domain: GAGVSQSPRYKVTKRGQDVALRCDPISGHVSLYWYRQALGQGPEFLTYFNYEAQQDKSGLPNDRFSAERPEGSISTLTIQRTEQRDSAMYRCASSLRFSGGLGTEAFFGQGTRLTVV.

This sequence joins TRBV11-3 and TRBJ2-1; no clear D gene. The CDR3 length is 16 residues. Trimming stripped 1 base from V and 1 base from J, with 11 bases between. Germline V gene data show CDR1 as SGHNT and CDR2 as YENEEA. In nucleotides, the CDR3 is TGTGCCAGCAGCTTAGGTGGATCAAATTCCTACAATGAGCAGTTCTTC. Amino acid sequence: CASSLGGSNSYNEQFF. Complete variable domain (other parts from reference TRBV11-3 and TRBJ2-1): EAGVVQSPRYKIIEKKQPVAFWCNPISGHNTLYWYLQNLGQGPELLIRYENEEAVDDSQLPKDRFSAERLKGVDSTLKIQPAELGDSAVYLCASSLGGSNSYNEQFFGPGTRLTVL.

The chain couples TRBV29-1 to TRBJ2-1; possibly TRBD1 for D (7 bases). The CDR3 is 12 amino acids. Trimming removed 6 bases at V and 6 bases at J, with 12 bases between. The germline CDR1 and CDR2 sequences are SQVTM and ANQGSEA. CDR3 DNA sequence: TGCAGCGTCGCGGGACAGATCAATGAGCAGTTCTTC. It codes for CSVAGQINEQFF.

This clonotype has at least ten counts. J is TRBJ2-3 and V is TRBV12-3 or TRBV12-4; 9 bases align to TRBD2. The CDR3 extends over 15 amino acids. V lost 6 bases and J lost 3; bases outside the gene matches: 7. The CDR3, as DNA: TGTGCCAGCAGACGGACTAGCGCTGGAACAGATACGCAGTATTTT. It is translated as CASRRTSAGTDTQYF.

The chain joins TRBV4-2 to TRBJ2-7; D may correspond to TRBD1 or TRBD2 (5 bases each). This CDR3 region has 14 residues. The V end lost 0 bases, the J end lost 6 bases, and 12 bases lay between the germline ends. Germline values: CDR1 LGHNA, CDR2 YNFKEQ. CDR3 nucleotide sequence: TGTGCCAGCAGCCAAGAAGCAAAAGGGACCGAGCAGTACTTC. Translating it yields CASSQEAKGTEQYF.

This chain connects TRBV4-1 to TRBJ2-1, with D unresolved. Per germline, CDR1 MGHRA and CDR2 YSYEKL. The CDR3 runs 15 residues. Trimming removed 2 bases at V and 4 bases at J, with 12 bases between. CDR3 coding DNA: TGCGCCAGCAGCCAACCCGACCGCTGGTACAATGAGCAGTTCTTC. This sequence encodes CASSQPDRWYNEQFF.

The CDR3 region has the DNA TGTGCCAGCAGTAGATCGGCCACCGGACAGTTTGCGCCCCAGCATTTT. This codes for CASSRSATGQFAPQHF. The genes are TRBV6-5 and TRBJ1-5, with D possibly matching TRBD1 (6 bases). V lost 5 bases and J 9 bases, leaving 23 bases between the germline ends. The length of the CDR3 is 16 residues. The V gene's germline CDR1 is MNHEY and CDR2 SVGAGI.

The chain employs TRBV27 and TRBJ2-3, with 7 nucleotides matching TRBD2. The germline CDR1 and CDR2 sequences are MNHEY and SMNVEV (reference sequence). The CDR3 runs 16 residues. V shed 3 bases, J shed 4 bases, and the junction held 10 bases outside the gene matches. The CDR3 spells CASSFALALTADTQYF. CDR3 sequence (DNA): TGTGCCAGCAGTTTCGCACTAGCGTTAACAGCAGATACGCAGTATTTT.

The chain links TRBV3-1 to TRBJ1-5; perhaps TRBD1 as D (5 bases). The CDR3 runs to 13 residues. The germline V gene has CDR1 LGHDT and CDR2 YNNKEL (reference sequence). Trimming shortened V by 6 bases and J by 7 bases, and 13 bases separated the two germline ends. The chain's CDR3 is CASRLGQGQPQHF. In DNA, the CDR3 is TGTGCCAGCAGACTGGGCCAGGGACAGCCCCAGCATTTT.

This clonotype was picked up one time. The chain links TRBV10-3 to TRBJ2-5; no clear D gene. CDR3 length: 17 residues. The V gene's germline CDR1 is ENHRY and CDR2 SYGVKD. V was clipped by 2 bases and J by 1 base, with 17 bases between them. This chain's CDR3 is CAISERMSDPLQETQYF. CDR3 in DNA: TGTGCCATCAGTGAGAGAATGTCAGATCCACTCCAAGAGACCCAGTACTTC.

Only a few counts were recorded for this clonotype. The chain couples TRBV5-1 to TRBJ2-7, with D unresolved. The CDR3 covers 14 residues. V lost 0 bases and J lost 5, with 12 bases in between. The germline V gene has CDR1 SGHRS and CDR2 YFSETQ. The CDR3 sequence is CASSLGSQTDEQYF. In DNA form, the CDR3 reads TGCGCCAGCAGCTTGGGCAGTCAAACAGACGAGCAGTACTTC.

The rearrangement joins TRBV24-1 to TRBJ2-1; D remains unclear. The V end lost 5 bases, the J end lost 8 bases, and 12 bases lay between the germline ends. There are 13 residues in the CDR3. Germline CDR1 and CDR2: KGHDR and SFDVKD. The CDR3 region has the DNA TGTGCCACCAGTGGGGGTATCCGCGATGAGCAGTTCTTC. Translation gives CATSGGIRDEQFF.

This rearrangement joins TRBV5-1 to TRBJ2-5; D not certain. Trimming took off 7 bases at V and 2 bases at J, with 12 bases between the two ends. The germline V gene has CDR1 SGHRS and CDR2 YFSETQ. The CDR3 is 13 residues long. This CDR3 reads CASAGDLQETQYF. The CDR3 nucleotides are TGCGCCAGCGCAGGCGATCTTCAAGAGACCCAGTACTTC.